This is a list of T cell receptor beta chains from one sample in a study of T cell repertoires in cytomegalovirus infection. These receptors have no identified antigens. TCRdb fed the reads into MiXCR, producing one record per CDR3 protein. The sample shows 200,000 or so distinct CDR3 sequences, less than 50% of them seen only once. Sequenced material: CD8+ T cells from cultured PBMCs, taken from culture after CMV antigen stimulation. These receptors were taken from a human donor in good health (CMV status not recorded). Some clones in this sample may be carry-over from other donors' samples. CDR3s include the opening cysteine and the closing phenylalanine or tryptophan. Fields, in order: clone size, J gene, V gene, D gene, CDR3 protein, CDR3 DNA. D genes are given only for firm matches. Only some rows state a clone size, as once, few, many or a class for expanded clones.

NA TRBJ2-7 TRBV4-1 NA CASSQGTAPYEQYF TGCGCCAGCAGCCAAGGAACGGCCCCCTACGAGCAGTACTTC
few TRBJ2-3 TRBV11-1 TRBD1 CASSLRGPDTQYF TGTGCCAGCAGCTTGAGGGGGCCAGATACGCAGTATTTT
NA TRBJ1-5 TRBV11-2 NA CASSPGPSKVQPQHF TGTGCCAGCAGCCCAGGGCCCTCAAAAGTTCAGCCCCAGCATTTT
NA TRBJ2-1 TRBV25-1 NA CASSEFLDRGEEQFF TGTGCCAGCAGTGAATTTTTAGATCGGGGAGAGGAGCAGTTCTTC
NA TRBJ2-5 TRBV2 NA CASRELTRQETQYF TGTGCCAGCAGAGAGCTAACCCGTCAAGAGACCCAGTACTTC
NA TRBJ1-2 TRBV6-5 NA CASSYYGQSHYGYTF TGTGCCAGCAGTTACTACGGACAGTCGCATTATGGCTACACCTTC
few TRBJ1-2 TRBV6-1 NA CASTTATYGYTF TGTGCCAGCACGACGGCGACCTATGGCTACACCTTC
few TRBJ1-1 TRBV7-6 NA CASSPAVNTEAFF TGTGCCAGCAGTCCAGCAGTGAACACTGAAGCTTTCTTT
NA TRBJ1-1 TRBV27 NA CASSWTANTEAFF TGTGCCAGCAGCTGGACAGCGAACACTGAAGCTTTCTTT
NA TRBJ2-5 TRBV28 TRBD1 CASSPVPGQALPETKNQETQYF TGTGCCAGCAGCCCTGTTCCGGGACAGGCCTTACCCGAGACTAAAAATCAAGAGACCCAGTACTTC
many TRBJ2-1 TRBV11-3 NA CASSLGGQGAYNEQFF TGTGCCAGCAGCTTAGGAGGTCAAGGGGCCTACAATGAGCAGTTCTTC
NA TRBJ1-5 TRBV19 TRBD1 CASSPTGQGVYQPQHF TGTGCCAGTAGTCCCACCGGCCAGGGGGTCTATCAGCCCCAGCATTTT
NA TRBJ2-5 TRBV11-2 NA CASSPRQDRRETQYF TGTGCCAGCAGCCCCCGACAGGACCGGAGGGAGACCCAGTACTTC
many TRBJ2-2 TRBV7-2 TRBD1 CASSPIGTGKTGELFF TGTGCCAGCAGCCCAATCGGGACAGGGAAAACCGGGGAGCTGTTTTTT
NA TRBJ2-3 TRBV6-1 TRBD2 CASSEARLAGGKGDTQYF TGTGCCAGCAGTGAAGCCCGACTAGCGGGAGGTAAAGGAGATACGCAGTATTTT
NA TRBJ2-7 TRBV6-5 NA CASSYLSRQSSPYEQYF TGTGCCAGCAGTTACCTCTCCCGACAGTCCTCCCCCTACGAGCAGTACTTC
NA TRBJ2-7 TRBV4-1 TRBD2 CASSQTTSGSYEQYF TGCGCCAGCAGCCAGACGACTAGCGGGTCCTACGAGCAGTACTTC
few TRBJ2-7 TRBV27 NA CASSPGLTSYEQYF TGTGCCAGCAGCCCGGGACTCACTTCCTACGAGCAGTACTTC
NA TRBJ1-6 TRBV10-3 NA CAISESDSKSPLHF TGTGCCATCAGTGAGTCGGACAGTAAGTCACCCCTCCACTTT
NA TRBJ2-2 TRBV7-6 NA CASSDRQGGTGELFF TGTGCCAGCAGCGATCGACAGGGAGGTACCGGGGAGCTGTTTTTT
few TRBJ1-2 TRBV7-9 TRBD1 CASSLGISDRGDGYTF TGTGCCAGCAGCTTAGGAATATCCGACAGGGGCGATGGCTACACCTTC
few TRBJ2-1 TRBV6-5 NA CASSPRVVTYNEQFF TGTGCCAGCAGCCCTCGGGTTGTTACCTACAATGAGCAGTTCTTC